The 8 T cell receptor beta chains reported below all come from one sample, sequenced in a study of early T cells in non-severe SARS-CoV-2 infection. TCRdb recomputed calls from the 5' RACE reads with MiXCR, one row per CDR3 protein. This table holds about 81,000 distinct CDR3 sequences, around 5.6% found once. The sample comprised whole blood. Source of these receptors: an adult who was a healthcare worker with PCR-confirmed SARS-CoV-2 infection or an uninfected control (not recorded which).

This clonotype was seen at least ten times. The gene calls are TRBV7-2 and TRBJ2-1; 12 nucleotides agree with TRBD2. The CDR3 length is 17 residues. Per germline, CDR1 SGHTA and CDR2 FQGNSA. With 5 bases clipped from V and 10 bases from J, the junction kept 15 bases outside the gene matches. DNA of the CDR3: TGTGCCAGCAGCGCCACAGCCCCGGGACTAGCGGGCGGGGAGCAGTTCTTC. It encodes CASSATAPGLAGGEQFF.

This clonotype was counted ten times or more. The chain recombines TRBV7-2 with TRBJ2-5; weak D call: TRBD1 (6 bases). Germline CDR1 reads SGHTA; CDR2 reads FQGNSA. V was shortened by 6 bases and J by 2 bases, with 16 bases between the two germline ends. This CDR3 region has 15 residues. CDR3 nucleotide sequence: TGTGCCAGCAGACCTGGGACACACGAACAAGAGACCCAGTACTTC. Residues: CASRPGTHEQETQYF.

Many counts were recorded for this clonotype. The chain joins TRBV7-6 to TRBJ2-3; 13 bases are shared with TRBD2. Germline CDR1 and CDR2: SGHVS and FNYEAQ. After removal of 1 base from V and 6 bases from J, the junction contained 1 base not matched to a gene. The CDR3 consists of 15 residues. The CDR3 spells CASSLGTSGGDTQYF. DNA for the CDR3: TGTGCCAGCAGCTTAGGGACTAGCGGGGGCGATACGCAGTATTTT.

Comment on this clonotype: Since a much larger clone is just one base distant, this may be a read error. The chain uses TRBV9 and TRBJ2-1; 9 bases map to TRBD2. The CDR3 length is 17 residues. The germline V gene has CDR1 SGDLS and CDR2 YYNGEE. The trim removed 4 bases at V and 4 bases at J, leaving 12 bases unmatched. CDR3 DNA sequence: TGTGCCAGCAGCCCCCTACCGATGGCGGGGGGGTACAATGAGCAGTTCTTC. Protein: CASSPLPMAGGYNEQFF.

Ten or more counts support this clonotype. This chain connects TRBV9 to TRBJ2-2; D remains ambiguous. There are 15 residues in the CDR3. CDR1 is SGDLS, CDR2 YYNGEE, per germline. Trimming removed 2 bases at V and 6 bases at J, with 14 bases between. The CDR3 loop is CASSVGQAYPGELFF. The CDR3 nucleotides read TGTGCCAGCAGCGTTGGCCAGGCGTACCCCGGGGAGCTGTTTTTT.

This clonotype came up many times. V usage is TRBV10-3 and J usage is TRBJ1-5, with D maybe TRBD1 (6 bases). There are 15 residues in the CDR3. Germline V gene sequence: CDR1 ENHRY, CDR2 SYGVKD. Between the trimmed V and J ends, which lost 0 bases and 7 bases, there was a span of 13 bases. The CDR3: CAISESAGAGQPQHF. In nucleotides, the CDR3 is TGTGCCATCAGTGAGTCCGCAGGGGCAGGGCAGCCCCAGCATTTT.

Many counts were recorded for this clonotype. CDR3: CASSDSGEGNSPLHF. In nucleotides, the CDR3 is TGTGCCAGCAGTGACTCCGGGGAGGGGAATTCACCCCTCCACTTT. The chain uses TRBV6-4 and TRBJ1-6, with D possibly matching TRBD1 (5 bases). CDR3 length: 15 amino acids. The germline CDR1 and CDR2 sequences are MRHNA and SNTAGT. V was trimmed by 0 bases and J by 7 bases, leaving 10 bases between them.

The chain uses TRBV10-3 and TRBJ1-4; tentative D call: TRBD1 (6 bases). The CDR3 extends over 14 amino acids. Trimming cost V 8 bases and J 10 bases, with 20 bases left between them. Looked up from germline, CDR1 is ENHRY and CDR2 is SYGVKD. Here the CDR3 DNA reads TGTGCCATCTGGTCCGGGACACTCGGTGGAAAACTGTTTTTT. This translates into CAIWSGTLGGKLFF.